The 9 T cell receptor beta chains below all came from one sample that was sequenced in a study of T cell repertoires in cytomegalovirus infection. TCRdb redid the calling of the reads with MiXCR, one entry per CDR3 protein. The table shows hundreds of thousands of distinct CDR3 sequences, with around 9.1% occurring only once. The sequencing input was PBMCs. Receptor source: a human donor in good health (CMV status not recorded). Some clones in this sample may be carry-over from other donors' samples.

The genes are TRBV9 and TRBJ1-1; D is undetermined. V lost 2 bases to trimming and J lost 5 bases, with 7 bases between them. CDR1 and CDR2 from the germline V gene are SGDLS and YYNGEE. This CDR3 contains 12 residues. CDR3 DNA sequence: TGTGCCAGCAGCGTCCCCTCTACTGAAGCTTTCTTT. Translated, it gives CASSVPSTEAFF. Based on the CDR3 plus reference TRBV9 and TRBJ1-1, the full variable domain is DSGVTQTPKHLITATGQRVTLRCSPRSGDLSVYWYQQSLDQGLQFLIQYYNGEERAKGNILERFSAQQFPDLHSELNLSSLELGDSALYFCASSVPSTEAFFGQGTRLTVV.

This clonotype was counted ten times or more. The CDR3 reads CASSFGDSYEQYV. CDR3 in DNA: TGTGCCAGCAGTTTTGGGGATTCCTACGAGCAGTACGTC. The V gene is TRBV6-2 or TRBV6-3, the J gene TRBJ2-7; no clear D gene. The CDR3 is made up of 13 amino acids. The V end lost 4 bases, the J end lost 1 base, and 8 bases lay between the germline ends. Germline V gene sequence: CDR1 MNHEY, CDR2 SVGEGT.

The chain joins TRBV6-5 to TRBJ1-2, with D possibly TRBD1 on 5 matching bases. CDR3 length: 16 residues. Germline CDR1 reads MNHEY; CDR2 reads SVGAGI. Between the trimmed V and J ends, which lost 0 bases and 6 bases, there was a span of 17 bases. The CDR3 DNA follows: TGTGCCAGCAGTTACTCCTCCCGGGGCCAGGGACATGGCTACACCTTC. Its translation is CASSYSSRGQGHGYTF.

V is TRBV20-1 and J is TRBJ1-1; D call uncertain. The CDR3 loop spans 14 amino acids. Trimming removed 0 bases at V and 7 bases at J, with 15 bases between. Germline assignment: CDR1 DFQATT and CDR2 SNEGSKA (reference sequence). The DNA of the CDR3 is TGCAGTGCTAGAGATAAGGGCACAGCCCTTGAAGCTTTCTTT. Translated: CSARDKGTALEAFF.

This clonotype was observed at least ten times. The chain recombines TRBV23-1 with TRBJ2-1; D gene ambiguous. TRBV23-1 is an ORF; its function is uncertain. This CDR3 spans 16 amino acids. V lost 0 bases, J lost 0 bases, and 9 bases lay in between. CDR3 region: CASSQSSPRSYNEQFF. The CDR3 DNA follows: TGCGCCAGCAGTCAATCTTCTCCACGCTCCTACAATGAGCAGTTCTTC.

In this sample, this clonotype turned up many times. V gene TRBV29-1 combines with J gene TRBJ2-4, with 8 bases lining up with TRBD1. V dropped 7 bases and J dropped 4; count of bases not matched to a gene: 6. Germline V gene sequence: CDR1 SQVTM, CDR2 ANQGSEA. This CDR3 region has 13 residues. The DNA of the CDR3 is TGCAGCGCCTTAACAGGGGGGAAAAACATTCAGTACTTC. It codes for CSALTGGKNIQYF.

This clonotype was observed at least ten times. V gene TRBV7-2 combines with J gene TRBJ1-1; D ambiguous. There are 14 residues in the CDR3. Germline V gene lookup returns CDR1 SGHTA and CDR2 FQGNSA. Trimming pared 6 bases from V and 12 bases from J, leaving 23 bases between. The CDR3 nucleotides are TGTGCCAGCAGTTCCTCCGACCGAATTGGTGTGCCTTTCTTT. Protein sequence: CASSSSDRIGVPFF.

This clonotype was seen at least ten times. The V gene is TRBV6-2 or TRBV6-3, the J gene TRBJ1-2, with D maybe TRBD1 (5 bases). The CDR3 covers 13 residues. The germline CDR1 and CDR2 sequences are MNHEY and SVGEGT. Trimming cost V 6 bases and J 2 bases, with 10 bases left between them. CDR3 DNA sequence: TGTGCCAGCAGGACAGACCAGAACTATGGCTACACCTTC. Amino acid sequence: CASRTDQNYGYTF.

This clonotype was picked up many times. For the CDR3, the DNA is TGTGCCAGCAGTTCACTGACCGGGACAGGGGACACTGAAGCTTTCTTT. Protein: CASSSLTGTGDTEAFF. This chain connects TRBV27 to TRBJ1-1, with TRBD1 identical over 10 bases. CDR1 and CDR2 (germline): MNHEY, SMNVEV (reference sequence). The CDR3 has 16 amino acids. V gave up 4 bases and J gave up 3 bases; unmatched junction bases: 8.